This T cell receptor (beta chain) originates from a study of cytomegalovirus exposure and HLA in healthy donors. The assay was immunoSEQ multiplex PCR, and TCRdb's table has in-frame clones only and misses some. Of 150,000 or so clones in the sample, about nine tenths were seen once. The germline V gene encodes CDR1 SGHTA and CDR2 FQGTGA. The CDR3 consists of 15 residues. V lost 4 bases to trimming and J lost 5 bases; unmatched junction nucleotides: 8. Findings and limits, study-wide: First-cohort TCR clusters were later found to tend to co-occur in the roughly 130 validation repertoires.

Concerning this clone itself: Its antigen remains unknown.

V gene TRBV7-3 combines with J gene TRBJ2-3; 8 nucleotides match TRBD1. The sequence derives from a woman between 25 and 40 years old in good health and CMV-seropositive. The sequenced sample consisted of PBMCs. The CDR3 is CASSSNQGAGDTQYF. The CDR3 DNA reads TGTGCCAGCAGCTCGAATCAGGGGGCCGGAGATACGCAGTATTTT.